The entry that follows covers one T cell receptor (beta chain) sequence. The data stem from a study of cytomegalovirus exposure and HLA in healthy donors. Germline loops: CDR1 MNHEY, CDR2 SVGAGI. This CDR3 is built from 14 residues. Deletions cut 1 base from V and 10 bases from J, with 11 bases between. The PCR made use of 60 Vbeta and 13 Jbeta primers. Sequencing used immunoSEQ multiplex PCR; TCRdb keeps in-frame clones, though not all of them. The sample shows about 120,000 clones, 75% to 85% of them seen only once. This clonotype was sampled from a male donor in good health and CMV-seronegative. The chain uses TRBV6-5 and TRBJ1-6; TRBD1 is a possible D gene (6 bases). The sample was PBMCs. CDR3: CASSYFGTSSPLHF. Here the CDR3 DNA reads TGTGCCAGCAGTTACTTTGGGACATCCTCACCCCTCCACTTT.